This T cell receptor (beta chain) was observed in a study of blood T cell repertoires in COVID-19. The length of the CDR3 is 15 residues. Germline V gene data show CDR1 as MNHEY and CDR2 as SVGAGI. V shed 6 bases and J 0 bases; nucleotides not matched to a gene: 4. Original data processing: Scientists estimated how many nucleated cells there were by amplifying reference gene primers. TCRdb's copy holds only in-frame clones and misses some; the assay was immunoSEQ multiplex PCR. V, J and clone size are taken as reported in that table, and D and trimming were inferred from the DNA itself. The sample holds 50,000 to 65,000 clones, about two thirds seen once.

The sequenced sample consisted of peripheral blood. The clonotype originates from a woman in her 70s with COVID-19, enrolled during active disease. This chain connects TRBV6-5 to TRBJ2-1, with TRBD2 identical over 8 bases. CDR3 sequence reads: CASRGLAGSYNEQFF. The CDR3, as DNA: TGTGCCAGCAGGGGGCTAGCGGGCTCCTACAATGAGCAGTTCTTC.